Presented here are 24 T cell receptor beta chains from one specimen sequenced in a study of cytomegalovirus exposure and HLA in healthy donors. The PCR used 60 Vbeta and 13 Jbeta primers. Profiled with immunoSEQ multiplex PCR; TCRdb holds only in-frame clones, not every one. The profile covers some 33,000 clones, with about 65% appearing a single time and around 23% taken by the ten largest. Sequencing was carried out using PBMCs. Source of these receptors: a man over 45 in good health and CMV-seropositive.

A single count supports this clone. V and J are TRBV9 and TRBJ2-7, with a weak D call TRBD1 (6 bases). The V gene lost 3 bases and the J gene lost 2 bases, with 12 bases spanning the gap. The CDR3 runs 14 residues. Germline CDR1 reads SGDLS; CDR2 reads YYNGEE. CDR3 region: CASSGSGTTYEQYF. The CDR3 DNA is TGTGCCAGCAGCGGCTCCGGGACAACCTACGAGCAGTACTTC.

This rearrangement joins TRBV6-5 to TRBJ1-5, with D perhaps TRBD1 (5 bases). V lost 4 bases, J lost 2 bases, and 12 bases lay in between. Germline V lookup: CDR1 MNHEY, CDR2 SVGAGI. The length of the CDR3 is 15 residues. CDR3: CASSSQGWGNQPQHF. CDR3 nucleotides: TGTGCCAGCAGTTCCCAGGGTTGGGGCAATCAGCCCCAGCATTTT.

There are a few counts of this clone. V is TRBV30 and J is TRBJ2-1; D perhaps matches TRBD2 (5 bases). The CDR3 is 15 residues long. Trimming took off 0 bases at V and 1 base at J, with 10 bases between the two ends. CDR1 GTSNPN and CDR2 SVGIG come from the germline V gene (reference sequence). The CDR3 nucleotides are TGTGCCTGGAGTGTACCAAGGACTTCCTACAATGAGCAGTTCTTC. It yields the protein CAWSVPRTSYNEQFF.

DNA of the CDR3: TGTGCCAGCAGTGAAATGGGACAGGTTAACACTGAAGCTTTCTTT. Translated: CASSEMGQVNTEAFF. The chain is built from TRBV2 and TRBJ1-1; 8 positions agree with TRBD1. Trimming removed 2 bases from V and 2 bases from J; junction bases left unmatched: 4. CDR3 length: 15 amino acids. Per germline, CDR1 SNHLY and CDR2 FYNNEI.

This clone has more than one count but fewer than ten. Here the CDR3 reads CASSRGTHNEQFF. CDR3 nucleotides: TGCGCCAGCAGCCGCGGGACTCACAATGAGCAGTTCTTC. This rearrangement joins TRBV5-1 to TRBJ2-1; TRBD2 might be the D (6 bases). V dropped 4 bases and J dropped 5 bases, with 10 bases sitting between them. Looked up from germline, CDR1 is SGHRS and CDR2 is YFSETQ. This CDR3 spans 13 amino acids.

The chain recombines TRBV11-2 with TRBJ2-5, with 8 positions matching TRBD1. Germline V gene sequence: CDR1 SGHAT, CDR2 FQNNGV. The CDR3 is 14 residues long. J lost 3 bases, V lost 5 bases, and 5 bases had no gene match. The CDR3 spells CASSRDRNKETQYF. CDR3 DNA sequence: TGTGCCAGCAGCCGGGACAGGAATAAAGAGACCCAGTACTTC.

The rearrangement links TRBV11-1 to TRBJ2-1, with TRBD2 matching over 8 bases. This CDR3 region has 13 residues. Germline CDR1 SGHAT, CDR2 FQDESV (reference sequence). V shed 6 bases, J shed 6 bases, and the junction held 4 bases outside the gene matches. This chain's CDR3 is CASRGTRGNEQFF. The CDR3 nucleotides are TGTGCCAGCAGAGGGACTAGGGGCAATGAGCAGTTCTTC. The complete variable domain, with remaining parts taken from reference TRBV11-1 and TRBJ2-1, reads EAEVAQSPRYKITEKSQAVAFWCDPISGHATLYWYRQILGQGPELLVQFQDESVVDDSQLPKDRFSAERLKGVDSTLKIQPAELGDSAMYLCASRGTRGNEQFFGPGTRLTVL.

CDR3 nucleotide sequence: TGTGCCAGCAGTGAATCCCTAGCGGGAGCCACAGATACGCAGTATTTT. Amino acids: CASSESLAGATDTQYF. This chain uses TRBV2 with TRBJ2-3, with 10 bases lining up with TRBD2. The J segment lost 2 bases and the V segment lost 2 bases, leaving 4 bases of the junction unmatched. This CDR3 region has 16 residues. Germline CDR1 is SNHLY and CDR2 is FYNNEI.

The chain links TRBV9 to TRBJ2-3, with 8 nucleotides matching TRBD2. J lost 6 bases, V lost 4 bases, and 13 bases had no gene match. The CDR3 is 16 amino acids. Germline CDR1 and CDR2: SGDLS and YYNGEE. CDR3 DNA: TGTGCCAGCAGCCTTCGAGCGGGAGACGACACTGATACGCAGTATTTT. It is translated as CASSLRAGDDTDTQYF.

This clone was found a few times. V gene TRBV30 combines with J gene TRBJ1-2; D gene uncertain. Trimming took off 0 bases at V and 6 bases at J, with 14 bases between the two ends. This CDR3 is 14 amino acids long. Germline V gene lookup returns CDR1 GTSNPN and CDR2 SVGIG (reference sequence). CDR3 residues: CAWSVTTAFNGYTF. CDR3 sequence (DNA): TGTGCCTGGAGTGTAACTACCGCTTTTAATGGCTACACCTTC.

The V call is TRBV6-5, the J call TRBJ1-2; D ambiguous. CDR1 and CDR2 from the germline V gene are MNHEY and SVGAGI. The CDR3 is 14 residues long. The germline V and J ends were trimmed by 0 bases and 4 bases, with 9 bases remaining between them. The CDR3: CASSYSLTSYGYTF. CDR3 DNA: TGTGCCAGCAGTTACTCGCTTACCAGCTATGGCTACACCTTC.

The chain is built from TRBV7-2 and TRBJ2-3; D gene ambiguous. The length of the CDR3 is 12 residues. The germline V and J ends were trimmed by 6 bases and 4 bases, with 8 bases remaining between them. From germline, CDR1 is SGHTA and CDR2 FQGNSA. The CDR3: CASSFSSDTQYF. The CDR3 DNA reads as TGTGCCAGCAGTTTTTCCTCAGATACGCAGTATTTT. The full variable domain, in which reference TRBV7-2 and TRBJ2-3 provide the parts outside the CDR3, is GAGVSQSPSNKVTEKGKDVELRCDPISGHTALYWYRQSLGQGLEFLIYFQGNSAPDKSGLPSDRFSAERTGGSVSTLTIQRTQQEDSAVYLCASSFSSDTQYFGPGTRLTVL.

Here the CDR3 DNA reads TGTGCCTGGCAACCGGGACAGGGGGTCGAGCAGTACTTC. As protein: CAWQPGQGVEQYF. The chain couples TRBV30 to TRBJ2-7, with 11 bases fitting TRBD1. Germline values: CDR1 GTSNPN, CDR2 SVGIG (reference sequence). This CDR3 spans 13 amino acids. V dropped 5 bases and J dropped 6; count of bases not matched to a gene: 6.

The chain uses TRBV6-5 and TRBJ1-1; 9 bases are a match to TRBD1. Germline values: CDR1 MNHEY, CDR2 SVGAGI. J lost 11 bases, V lost 2 bases, and 9 bases had no gene match. CDR3 length: 14 amino acids. The CDR3 region is CASSYTGQGVGAFF. The CDR3, as DNA: TGTGCCAGCAGTTACACGGGACAGGGAGTTGGGGCTTTCTTT.

This sequence joins TRBV2 and TRBJ2-4; possibly TRBD2 for D (5 bases). V was pared by 8 bases and J by 1 base, with 12 bases between. CDR3 size: 14 residues. The germline V gene has CDR1 SNHLY and CDR2 FYNNEI. The CDR3 region has the DNA TGTGCCAGCCGGGCGAGGGTGGCCAAAAACATTCAGTACTTC. Its protein product is CASRARVAKNIQYF.

This rearrangement joins TRBV5-4 to TRBJ1-6; TRBD1 matches at 9 bases. After removal of 4 bases from V and 8 bases from J, the junction contained 10 bases not matched to a gene. CDR3 length: 16 amino acids. Germline V gives CDR1 SGHNT, CDR2 YYREEE (reference sequence). The CDR3 is CASSPTGTGPDSPLHF. In DNA form, the CDR3 reads TGTGCCAGCAGCCCGACCGGGACAGGGCCCGATTCACCCCTCCACTTT.

The gene calls are TRBV30 and TRBJ1-2; 8 bases are shared with TRBD1. Germline-derived CDR1 and CDR2 are GTSNPN and SVGIG (reference sequence). Losses at the gene ends were 2 bases for V and 8 bases for J; bases not matched to a gene: 10. There are 14 residues in the CDR3. The CDR3 reads CAWSHRTGRNGYTF. CDR3 nucleotides: TGTGCCTGGAGTCATAGGACAGGGCGTAACGGCTACACCTTC.

The gene calls are TRBV19 and TRBJ1-1, with D possibly TRBD1 on 6 matching bases. V lost 2 bases, J lost 3 bases, and 16 bases lay in between. Germline CDR1 is LNHDA and CDR2 is SQIVND (reference sequence). The CDR3 totals 16 residues. This CDR3 reads CASSIMVIGGHTEAFF. The CDR3 DNA reads TGTGCCAGTAGTATAATGGTCATCGGGGGGCACACTGAAGCTTTCTTT.

This clone has just a few counts. The V gene is TRBV5-6, the J gene TRBJ1-3, with 10 bases lining up with TRBD1. The germline CDR1 and CDR2 sequences are SGHDT and YYEEEE. CDR3 length: 17 amino acids. The ends lost 4 bases at V and 3 bases at J; junction bases unmatched: 10. This chain's CDR3 is CASSAPGQGLIGNTIYF. In DNA, the CDR3 is TGTGCCAGCAGCGCCCCGGGACAGGGGCTAATTGGAAACACCATATATTTT. Combining the CDR3 with reference TRBV5-6 and TRBJ1-3 gives the whole variable domain DAGVTQSPTHLIKTRGQQVTLRCSPKSGHDTVSWYQQALGQGPQFIFQYYEEEERQRGNFPDRFSGHQFPNYSSELNVNALLLGDSALYLCASSAPGQGLIGNTIYFGEGSWLTVV.

This chain links TRBV5-6 with TRBJ1-5; D possibly corresponds to TRBD1 (6 bases). From germline, CDR1 is SGHDT and CDR2 YYEEEE. The V end was cut by 3 bases, the J end by 1 base, with 8 bases between. CDR3 size: 14 residues. The CDR3 DNA sequence: TGTGCCAGCAGCTCGACAGGAAGCAATCAGCCCCAGCATTTT. This sequence encodes CASSSTGSNQPQHF.

CDR3 DNA: TGCGCCAGCAGCTTGTCCATCGGGAGTGATGAGCAGTTCTTC. It specifies CASSLSIGSDEQFF. This chain links TRBV5-1 with TRBJ2-1; maybe TRBD2 (6 bases). Germline CDR1 and CDR2: SGHRS and YFSETQ. Trimming pared 1 base from V and 8 bases from J, leaving 13 bases between. The CDR3 spans 14 residues.

The V gene is TRBV7-6, the J gene TRBJ2-3, with D uncertain. The CDR3 runs 14 residues. V gave up 0 bases and J gave up 2 bases, with 6 bases separating them. The V gene's germline CDR1 is SGHVS and CDR2 FNYEAQ. The DNA for the CDR3 is TGTGCCAGCAGCTTAGCATTCGTCACAGATACGCAGTATTTT. The encoded protein is CASSLAFVTDTQYF.

V gene TRBV28 combines with J gene TRBJ2-1, with D uncertain. V shed 6 bases and J shed 0 bases, with 9 bases lying between them. The CDR3 is 14 residues long. Per the germline V gene, CDR1 is MDHEN and CDR2 is SYDVKM. The CDR3 here is CASRSGSSYNEQFF. In DNA, the CDR3 is TGTGCCAGCAGATCCGGTAGCTCCTACAATGAGCAGTTCTTC.

V gene TRBV2 combines with J gene TRBJ2-4, with a tentative D call TRBD2 (7 bases). There are 15 residues in the CDR3. Germline CDR1 and CDR2: SNHLY and FYNNEI. Trimming pared 6 bases from V and 2 bases from J, leaving 14 bases between. The CDR3 is CASRGGGGPKNIQYF. CDR3 in DNA: TGTGCCAGCAGAGGGGGGGGTGGACCCAAAAACATTCAGTACTTC.